Listed below are T cell receptor beta chains from one sample, sequenced in a study of T cell repertoires in cytomegalovirus infection. These receptors' targets are unknown. TCRdb processed the reads anew with MiXCR; each CDR3 protein has one entry. The profile shows about 570,000 distinct CDR3 sequences, under 45% of them singletons. The sequencing here drew on cultured PBMCs, taken from culture after CMV antigen stimulation. All receptors derive from a human donor in good health (CMV status not recorded). Some clones in this sample may be carry-over from other donors' samples. CDR3s include the opening cysteine and the closing phenylalanine or tryptophan. The D gene is left open where the match is weak. Clone size is stated in some rows and not others, as once, few, many or a class when expanded.

D: -; J: TRBJ1-5; size: -; V: TRBV2; CDR3: CASSVEGDSNQPQHF; DNA: TGTGCCAGCAGTGTCGAGGGAGATAGCAATCAGCCCCAGCATTTT
D: -; J: TRBJ1-1; size: few; V: TRBV12-3/TRBV12-4; CDR3: CASSPGSWAYTEAFF; DNA: TGTGCCAGCAGCCCTGGCTCGTGGGCTTACACTGAAGCTTTCTTT
D: -; J: TRBJ1-5; size: -; V: TRBV20-1; CDR3: CSVAGVNQPQHF; DNA: TGCAGTGTCGCCGGAGTCAATCAGCCCCAGCATTTT
D: -; J: TRBJ1-2; size: -; V: TRBV7-9; CDR3: CASSLGASPWGYTF; DNA: TGTGCCAGCAGCTTAGGAGCCAGCCCATGGGGCTACACCTTC
D: -; J: TRBJ1-2; size: few; V: TRBV7-2; CDR3: CASSLAPFDYYGYTF; DNA: TGTGCCAGCAGCTTAGCTCCCTTTGACTACTATGGCTACACCTTC
D: TRBD2; J: TRBJ2-5; size: few; V: TRBV11-2; CDR3: CASSRERGGETQYF; DNA: TGTGCCAGCAGCCGCGAGCGGGGGGGGGAGACCCAGTACTTC
D: -; J: TRBJ1-1; size: -; V: TRBV28; CDR3: CASRVSTEAFF; DNA: TGTGCCAGCAGGGTCAGCACTGAAGCTTTCTTT
D: -; J: TRBJ2-7; size: -; V: TRBV28; CDR3: CASSLRQGNTGSYEQYF; DNA: TGTGCCAGCAGTTTAAGGCAAGGGAATACGGGTTCCTACGAGCAGTACTTC
D: -; J: TRBJ2-7; size: -; V: TRBV27; CDR3: CASSQKAGGILYEQYF; DNA: TGTGCCAGCAGCCAAAAGGCAGGGGGGATCCTCTACGAGCAGTACTTC
D: -; J: TRBJ1-1; size: -; V: TRBV7-2; CDR3: CASSPSFLSGLNTEAFF; DNA: TGTGCCAGCAGCCCGTCATTCTTGTCCGGACTGAACACTGAAGCTTTCTTT
D: TRBD1; J: TRBJ2-5; size: -; V: TRBV6-2/TRBV6-3; CDR3: CASSYKRQGKIMETQYF; DNA: TGTGCCAGCAGTTACAAGCGACAGGGTAAAATTATGGAGACCCAGTACTTC
D: -; J: TRBJ1-2; size: few; V: TRBV7-2; CDR3: CASSPVLVSEGYTF; DNA: TGTGCCAGCAGCCCAGTCCTGGTTTCAGAGGGCTACACCTTC
D: -; J: TRBJ1-2; size: -; V: TRBV7-2; CDR3: CASSLVRSLYGYTF; DNA: TGTGCCAGCAGCTTAGTACGGAGCCTCTATGGCTACACCTTC
D: -; J: TRBJ1-5; size: -; V: TRBV20-1; CDR3: CSALKARNQPQHF; DNA: TGCAGTGCTCTTAAGGCCCGAAATCAGCCCCAGCATTTT
D: -; J: TRBJ1-2; size: -; V: TRBV7-2; CDR3: CASSSGRARAYGYTF; DNA: TGTGCCAGCAGCTCCGGAAGAGCCCGGGCCTATGGCTACACCTTC
D: TRBD1; J: TRBJ2-6; size: -; V: TRBV11-3; CDR3: CASSLGLGTGNSGANVLTF; DNA: TGTGCCAGCAGCTTAGGCCTTGGGACAGGAAACTCTGGGGCCAACGTCCTGACTTTC
D: -; J: TRBJ1-4; size: -; V: TRBV19; CDR3: CASSIREKLFF; DNA: TGTGCCAGTAGTATTCGAGAAAAACTGTTTTTT
D: -; J: TRBJ2-7; size: -; V: TRBV7-2; CDR3: CASSDTPGWTNYEQYF; DNA: TGTGCCAGCAGCGATACGCCCGGATGGACTAACTACGAGCAGTACTTC
D: -; J: TRBJ2-3; size: -; V: TRBV29-1; CDR3: CSVVWRAATADTQYF; DNA: TGCAGCGTTGTATGGCGGGCGGCGACAGCAGATACGCAGTATTTT
D: -; J: TRBJ1-6; size: once; V: TRBV14; CDR3: CASSLQGLGGRSPLHF; DNA: TGTGCCAGCAGCCTCCAGGGCCTCGGAGGGCGTTCACCCCTCCACTTT
D: -; J: TRBJ2-7; size: -; V: TRBV7-2; CDR3: CASSLLSIPYEQYF; DNA: TGTGCCAGCAGCTTATTGTCTATTCCGTACGAGCAGTACTTC
D: -; J: TRBJ2-1; size: few; V: TRBV19; CDR3: CASSMIERAGYNEQFF; DNA: TGTGCCAGTAGTATGATCGAGCGGGCAGGATACAATGAGCAGTTCTTC
D: -; J: TRBJ2-2; size: few; V: TRBV7-2; CDR3: CASSLLGGTLRPGELFF; DNA: TGTGCCAGCAGCTTATTGGGCGGGACCCTTAGGCCCGGGGAGCTGTTTTTT
D: TRBD1; J: TRBJ2-7; size: -; V: TRBV18; CDR3: CASSLGQASYEQYF; DNA: TGTGCCAGCTCACTGGGACAGGCCTCCTACGAGCAGTACTTC
D: -; J: TRBJ1-2; size: -; V: TRBV7-9; CDR3: CASSYDSNYGYTF; DNA: TGTGCCAGCAGTTATGACAGTAACTATGGCTACACCTTC
D: TRBD1; J: TRBJ1-6; size: few; V: TRBV30; CDR3: CAWSWVGTGSSPLHF; DNA: TGTGCCTGGAGCTGGGTCGGGACAGGGTCTTCACCCCTCCACTTT
D: -; J: TRBJ2-7; size: -; V: TRBV29-1; CDR3: CSVGIWLEIGYEQYF; DNA: TGCAGCGTTGGTATTTGGTTGGAGATAGGCTACGAGCAGTACTTC
D: -; J: TRBJ2-1; size: -; V: TRBV7-2; CDR3: CASSPTASSYNEQFF; DNA: TGTGCCAGCAGTCCCACGGCTTCTAGCTACAATGAGCAGTTCTTC
D: TRBD1; J: TRBJ1-2; size: -; V: TRBV28; CDR3: CASSPGQGGDGYTF; DNA: TGTGCCAGCAGCCCGGGTCAGGGGGGAGACGGCTACACCTTC
D: TRBD2; J: TRBJ2-5; size: -; V: TRBV4-2; CDR3: CASSQGASGEPSVETQYF; DNA: TGTGCCAGCAGCCAAGGCGCTAGCGGGGAGCCTTCCGTCGAGACCCAGTACTTC
D: -; J: TRBJ2-1; size: few; V: TRBV7-2; CDR3: CASGRGDRYNEQFF; DNA: TGTGCCAGCGGCAGGGGGGACCGCTACAATGAGCAGTTCTTC
D: -; J: TRBJ2-3; size: few; V: TRBV7-2; CDR3: CASRRTITDTQYF; DNA: TGTGCCAGCAGGCGGACTATCACAGATACGCAGTATTTT
D: -; J: TRBJ1-4; size: -; V: TRBV5-8; CDR3: CASSLGGAMDEKLFF; DNA: TGTGCCAGCAGCTTAGGGGGGGCGATGGATGAAAAACTGTTTTTT
D: TRBD2; J: TRBJ2-5; size: -; V: TRBV15; CDR3: CATSRAPGLSAETQYF; DNA: TGTGCCACCAGCAGAGCCCCGGGACTATCGGCAGAGACCCAGTACTTC
D: -; J: TRBJ1-2; size: -; V: TRBV6-1; CDR3: CASSELGSGSYGYTF; DNA: TGTGCCAGCAGTGAATTGGGTAGCGGTAGCTATGGCTACACCTTC
D: -; J: TRBJ2-3; size: once; V: TRBV4-3; CDR3: CASSQGVRSTDTQYF; DNA: TGCGCCAGCAGCCAAGGGGTCAGGAGCACAGATACGCAGTATTTT
D: -; J: TRBJ1-2; size: -; V: TRBV19; CDR3: CASSLNRDGYTF; DNA: TGTGCCAGTAGTCTCAACAGGGACGGCTACACCTTC
D: -; J: TRBJ2-7; size: many; V: TRBV7-2; CDR3: CASSLVLYEQYF; DNA: TGTGCCAGCAGCTTAGTACTCTACGAGCAGTACTTC
D: TRBD1; J: TRBJ1-2; size: -; V: TRBV12-3/TRBV12-4; CDR3: CASSLYRGQVGYTF; DNA: TGTGCCAGCAGTTTGTACAGGGGGCAGGTTGGCTACACCTTC
D: -; J: TRBJ2-6; size: few; V: TRBV7-2; CDR3: CASSLLGVPGANVLTF; DNA: TGTGCCAGCAGCTTACTGGGGGTCCCTGGGGCCAACGTCCTGACTTTC
D: -; J: TRBJ2-3; size: few; V: TRBV6-1; CDR3: CASSEARADTQYF; DNA: TGTGCCAGCAGTGAAGCGCGCGCAGATACGCAGTATTTT
D: -; J: TRBJ2-4; size: -; V: TRBV6-2/TRBV6-3; CDR3: CASSYPTQRGVHKNIQYF; DNA: TGTGCCAGCAGTTACCCAACGCAGCGTGGGGTACACAAAAACATTCAGTACTTC
D: -; J: TRBJ1-4; size: -; V: TRBV5-1; CDR3: CASSFQGSTNEKLFF; DNA: TGCGCCAGCAGCTTCCAGGGGTCCACTAATGAAAAACTGTTTTTT
D: TRBD2; J: TRBJ2-5; size: few; V: TRBV2; CDR3: CASKVSGTRETQYF; DNA: TGTGCCAGCAAAGTGTCCGGGACTAGAGAGACCCAGTACTTC
D: -; J: TRBJ2-7; size: -; V: TRBV7-6; CDR3: CASSPLKRVSYEQYF; DNA: TGTGCCAGCAGCCCGTTAAAGCGGGTCTCCTACGAGCAGTACTTC
D: TRBD2; J: TRBJ2-3; size: -; V: TRBV7-6; CDR3: CASSLGTSGVTQYF; DNA: TGTGCCAGCAGCTTGGGGACTAGCGGGGTAACGCAGTATTTT
D: TRBD1; J: TRBJ2-5; size: -; V: TRBV15; CDR3: CATSRDQTGTRETQYF; DNA: TGTGCCACCAGCAGAGATCAGACAGGGACGAGGGAGACCCAGTACTTC
D: TRBD1; J: TRBJ2-7; size: -; V: TRBV6-5; CDR3: CASGTGGTDEQYF; DNA: TGTGCCAGCGGAACAGGGGGCACCGACGAGCAGTACTTC
D: TRBD2; J: TRBJ2-5; size: -; V: TRBV20-1; CDR3: CSARDRAGGFETQYF; DNA: TGCAGTGCTAGAGATAGGGCGGGGGGGTTCGAGACCCAGTACTTC
D: TRBD2; J: TRBJ2-3; size: -; V: TRBV5-1; CDR3: CASSSGLAGYFGTDTQYF; DNA: TGCGCCAGCAGCTCAGGACTAGCGGGGTATTTCGGCACAGATACGCAGTATTTT
D: -; J: TRBJ2-7; size: few; V: TRBV28; CDR3: CASSSRGTTYEQYF; DNA: TGTGCCAGCAGTTCAAGGGGGACCACCTACGAGCAGTACTTC
D: -; J: TRBJ1-6; size: few; V: TRBV7-2; CDR3: CASSAIYNSPLHF; DNA: TGTGCCAGCTCCGCGATCTATAATTCACCCCTCCACTTT
D: -; J: TRBJ1-2; size: few; V: TRBV29-1; CDR3: CSVDSNYGYTF; DNA: TGCAGCGTTGACAGCAACTATGGCTACACCTTC
D: -; J: TRBJ2-7; size: -; V: TRBV5-1; CDR3: CASRQGTGRGEQYF; DNA: TGCGCCAGCAGACAGGGAACAGGGCGAGGGGAGCAGTACTTC
D: TRBD2; J: TRBJ2-1; size: few; V: TRBV12-3/TRBV12-4; CDR3: CASSPPSGGLAGDNEQFF; DNA: TGTGCCAGCAGTCCTCCCTCTGGGGGACTAGCGGGGGACAATGAGCAGTTCTTC
D: -; J: TRBJ1-4; size: few; V: TRBV12-3/TRBV12-4; CDR3: CASRRDPYEKLFF; DNA: TGTGCCAGCAGGCGGGACCCGTATGAAAAACTGTTTTTT
D: -; J: TRBJ2-5; size: few; V: TRBV2; CDR3: CASSEGGETQYF; DNA: TGTGCCAGCAGTGAAGGGGGGGAGACCCAGTACTTC
D: -; J: TRBJ2-5; size: -; V: TRBV20-1; CDR3: CSARDRAKGRSMKETQYF; DNA: TGCAGTGCTAGAGATAGGGCTAAGGGGAGATCTATGAAAGAGACCCAGTACTTC
D: TRBD1; J: TRBJ1-1; size: few; V: TRBV20-1; CDR3: CSAQQGDTEAFF; DNA: TGCAGTGCCCAACAGGGGGACACTGAAGCTTTCTTT